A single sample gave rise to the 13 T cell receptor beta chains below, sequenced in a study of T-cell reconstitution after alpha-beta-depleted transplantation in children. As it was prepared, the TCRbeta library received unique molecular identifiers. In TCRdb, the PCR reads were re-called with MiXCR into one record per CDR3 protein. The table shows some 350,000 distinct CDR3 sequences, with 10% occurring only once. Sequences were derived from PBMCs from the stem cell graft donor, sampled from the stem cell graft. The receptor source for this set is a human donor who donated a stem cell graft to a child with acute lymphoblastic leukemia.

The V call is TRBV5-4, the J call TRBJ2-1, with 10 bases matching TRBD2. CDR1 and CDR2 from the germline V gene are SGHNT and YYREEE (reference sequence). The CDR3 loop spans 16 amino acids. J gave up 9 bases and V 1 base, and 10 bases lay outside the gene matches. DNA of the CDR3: TGTGCCAGCAGCTTGTCTTCCCTAGCGGGAGTTATTGAGCAGTTCTTC. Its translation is CASSLSSLAGVIEQFF. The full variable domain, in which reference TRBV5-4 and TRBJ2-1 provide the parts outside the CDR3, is ETGVTQSPTHLIKTRGQQVTLRCSSQSGHNTVSWYQQALGQGPQFIFQYYREEENGRGNFPPRFSGLQFPNYSSELNVNALELDDSALYLCASSLSSLAGVIEQFFGPGTRLTVL.

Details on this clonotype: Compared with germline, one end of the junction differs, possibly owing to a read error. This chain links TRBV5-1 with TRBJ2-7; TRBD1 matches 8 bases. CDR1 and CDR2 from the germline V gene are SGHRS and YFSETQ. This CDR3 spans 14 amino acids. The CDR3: CASSLGVSGGELYF. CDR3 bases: TGCGCCAGCAGCTTGGGGGTTTCAGGGGGCGAGCTGTACTTC.

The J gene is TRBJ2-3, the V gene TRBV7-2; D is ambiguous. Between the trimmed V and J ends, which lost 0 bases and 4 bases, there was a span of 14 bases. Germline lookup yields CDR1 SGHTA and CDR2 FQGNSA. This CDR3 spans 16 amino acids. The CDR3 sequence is CASSLALSKNPDTQYF. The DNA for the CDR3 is TGTGCCAGCAGCTTAGCCCTTTCGAAGAACCCAGATACGCAGTATTTT. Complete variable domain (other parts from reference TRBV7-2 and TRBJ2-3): GAGVSQSPSNKVTEKGKDVELRCDPISGHTALYWYRQSLGQGLEFLIYFQGNSAPDKSGLPSDRFSAERTGGSVSTLTIQRTQQEDSAVYLCASSLALSKNPDTQYFGPGTRLTVL.

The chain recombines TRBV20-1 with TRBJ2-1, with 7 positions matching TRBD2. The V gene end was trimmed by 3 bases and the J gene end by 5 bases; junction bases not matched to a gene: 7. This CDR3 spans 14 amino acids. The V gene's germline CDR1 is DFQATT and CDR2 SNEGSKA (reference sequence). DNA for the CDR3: TGCAGTGCTAGGATTGCGGGAGAAAACAATGAGCAGTTCTTC. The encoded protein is CSARIAGENNEQFF.

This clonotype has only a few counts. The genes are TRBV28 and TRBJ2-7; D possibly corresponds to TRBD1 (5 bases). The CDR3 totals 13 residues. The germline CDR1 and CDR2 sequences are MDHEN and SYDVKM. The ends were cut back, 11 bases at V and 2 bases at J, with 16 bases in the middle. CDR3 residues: CAVDDSPTYEQYF. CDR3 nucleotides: TGTGCCGTTGACGACAGCCCAACCTACGAGCAGTACTTC.

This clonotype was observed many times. As DNA, the CDR3 is TGTGCCAGCAGCGTAGCGTCGGGTCCGAAAGCTTTCTTT. Protein: CASSVASGPKAFF. The chain carries TRBV9 and TRBJ1-1; D not resolved. Trimming took off 0 bases at V and 9 bases at J, with 12 bases between the two ends. Germline V CDR1 and CDR2: SGDLS, YYNGEE. The CDR3 length is 13 residues.

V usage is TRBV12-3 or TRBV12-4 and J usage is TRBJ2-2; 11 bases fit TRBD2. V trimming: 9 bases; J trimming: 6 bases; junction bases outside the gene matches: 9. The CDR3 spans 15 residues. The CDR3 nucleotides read TGTGCCAGTCGACTAGCGGGGCTAGCGGCCGGGGAGCTGTTTTTT. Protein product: CASRLAGLAAGELFF.

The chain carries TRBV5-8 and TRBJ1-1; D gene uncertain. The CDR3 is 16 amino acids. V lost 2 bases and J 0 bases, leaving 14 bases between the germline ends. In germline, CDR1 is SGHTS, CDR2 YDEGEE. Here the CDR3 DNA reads TGTGCCAGCAGCTTTTGGTACCTACCAATGAACACTGAAGCTTTCTTT. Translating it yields CASSFWYLPMNTEAFF.

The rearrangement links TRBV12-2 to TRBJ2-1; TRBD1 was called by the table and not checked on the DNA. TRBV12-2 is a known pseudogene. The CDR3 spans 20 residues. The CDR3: CASRLAPEPVRGCTYNEQFF. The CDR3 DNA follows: TGTGCAAGTCGCTTAGCGCCGGAGCCGGTCAGGGGCTGCACCTACAATGAGCAGTTCTTC.

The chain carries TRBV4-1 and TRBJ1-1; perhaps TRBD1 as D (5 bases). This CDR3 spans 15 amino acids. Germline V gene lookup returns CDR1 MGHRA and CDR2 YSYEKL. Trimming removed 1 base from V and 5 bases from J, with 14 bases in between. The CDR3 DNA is TGCGCCAGCAGCCAAGTCGGTCTCGGGGCGACTGAAGCTTTCTTT. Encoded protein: CASSQVGLGATEAFF.

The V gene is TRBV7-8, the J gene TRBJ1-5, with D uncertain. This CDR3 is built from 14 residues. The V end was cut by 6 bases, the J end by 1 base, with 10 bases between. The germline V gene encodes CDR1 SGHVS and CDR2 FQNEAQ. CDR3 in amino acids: CASSLWESNQPQHF. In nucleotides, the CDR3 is TGTGCCAGCAGTTTATGGGAAAGCAATCAGCCCCAGCATTTT.

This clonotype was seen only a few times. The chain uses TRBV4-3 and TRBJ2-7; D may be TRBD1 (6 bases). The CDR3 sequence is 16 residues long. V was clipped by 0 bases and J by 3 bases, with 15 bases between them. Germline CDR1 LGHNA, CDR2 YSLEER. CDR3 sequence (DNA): TGCGCCAGCAGCCAAGATCGGGTGACAGGAGACTACGAGCAGTACTTC. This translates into CASSQDRVTGDYEQYF.

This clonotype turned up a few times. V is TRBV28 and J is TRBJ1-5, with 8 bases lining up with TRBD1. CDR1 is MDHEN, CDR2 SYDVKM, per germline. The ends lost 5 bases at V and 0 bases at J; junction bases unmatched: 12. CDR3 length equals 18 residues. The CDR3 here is CASSLAGTGTYSNQPQHF. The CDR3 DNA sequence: TGTGCCAGCAGTCTGGCCGGGACAGGAACTTATAGCAATCAGCCCCAGCATTTT.